The clone carrying this T cell receptor (beta chain) is medium-sized (0.01 to 0.1%) within its sample. The antigen is unknown. The data are from a study of vaccination and CD4 T cells after COVID-19. Noted treatment: approximately 10-day PBMC culture with coronavirus spike peptide pools or control peptides (ViraFEST assay). Peptide pools at roughly 10 ug/ml and IL-2 at around 10 IU/ml were added to cultures of a few million PBMCs per well. The Oncomine TCR Beta short-read assay was applied to DNA of cultured CD4+ T cells. Researchers extracted genomic DNA from CD4+ T cells that had been cultured. TCRdb reprocessed the PCR reads with MiXCR, giving one entry per CDR3 protein. The sample includes under 3,500 distinct CDR3 sequences, 20% to 25% of them seen just once. J lost 7 bases, V lost 5 bases, and 12 bases had no gene match. Germline-derived CDR1 and CDR2 are ENHRY and SYGVKD. The CDR3 sequence is 16 residues long.

Overall study findings and caveats: SARS-CoV-2-reactive clonotypes rose nonsignificantly, with the median going from around 20 to 38.

The chain recombines TRBV10-3 with TRBJ2-1; 9 bases match TRBD2. Sequencing input: CD4+ T cells from blood, cultured in vitro. The source is a human donor who had recovered from COVID-19. DNA for the CDR3: TGTGCCATCAGTCCCGCTGCCCGGACTAGCGATAATGAGCAGTTCTTC. Translating gives CAISPAARTSDNEQFF.